Listed here are 5 T cell receptor beta chains from one sample, sequenced in a study of monozygotic twins with inflammatory bowel disease. TCRdb reanalyzed the 5' RACE reads and collapses them to one entry per CDR3 protein, without DNA. This table lists about 160,000 distinct CDR3 sequences. Material: blood. These TCRs come from a human donor with ulcerative colitis or Crohn's disease, or a healthy co-twin of an affected twin (not recorded which).

CDR3 sequence: CASSTWTDYSNQPQHF. J is TRBJ1-5 and V is TRBV19. The CDR3 spans 16 residues. The germline V gene encodes CDR1 LNHDA and CDR2 SQIVND (reference sequence).

The V gene is TRBV6-5, the J gene TRBJ2-3; there is no DNA to check the TCRdb D call of TRBD1. The CDR3 consists of 18 residues. CDR1 is MNHEY and CDR2 is SVGAGI in the germline V gene. The CDR3: CASTRDRGLKTGPDTQYF.

The CDR3 region is CASSVEGTGDSYEQYF. V usage is TRBV9 and J usage is TRBJ2-7; TCRdb's D call, TRBD1, is unchecked because there is no DNA. Germline V gene sequence: CDR1 SGDLS, CDR2 YYNGEE. There are 16 residues in the CDR3. The full variable domain, in which reference TRBV9 and TRBJ2-7 provide the parts outside the CDR3, is DSGVTQTPKHLITATGQRVTLRCSPRSGDLSVYWYQQSLDQGLQFLIQYYNGEERAKGNILERFSAQQFPDLHSELNLSSLELGDSALYFCASSVEGTGDSYEQYFGPGTRLTVT.

The chain uses TRBV4-3 and TRBJ2-5; TCRdb returns TRBD2, unconfirmable since there is no DNA. CDR3 length: 16 amino acids. Germline V gene sequence: CDR1 LGHNA, CDR2 YSLEER. The CDR3 loop is CASSQVKWSGKETQYF.

The chain has TRBV5-6 and TRBJ1-1; TCRdb's D gene call, TRBD1, goes unchecked for lack of DNA. The CDR3 spans 17 residues. CDR1 SGHDT and CDR2 YYEEEE come from the germline V gene. The CDR3 protein is CASSLLKRGHANTEAFF.